The T cell receptor beta chain under discussion was sequenced for a study of shared clonotypes between healthy human individuals. Points from the study as a whole: Several donors held about 4.5% of naive CD4 clonotypes in common. Donor clonotype sharing was expected to depend on sequencing depth.

Deep was the level used in running the assay. The method was immunoSEQ multiplex PCR; TCRdb's version includes in-frame clones alone and lacks a portion of them. The repertoire holds over 850,000 clones, with about four fifths as singletons. Germline lookup yields CDR1 LGHNA and CDR2 YNFKEQ. The CDR3 runs 19 residues. V trimming: 0 bases; J trimming: 0 bases; junction bases outside the gene matches: 9. Details on this clone: Antigen unknown.

This TCR was sampled from a man aged 18-30 years in good health. Some clones in this sample may be carry-over from other donors' samples. Material: memory CD4+ T cells from PBMCs. Subset in this sample: CD45RA-negative fraction. J is TRBJ2-3 and V is TRBV4-2; 10 bases are shared with TRBD2. The CDR3 coding sequence is TGTGCCAGCAGCCAAGATGAAGCGGGAGGGGACGGGAGCACAGATACGCAGTATTTT. Protein: CASSQDEAGGDGSTDTQYF.